This paragraph covers one T cell receptor beta chain sequence. The data are from a study of T cell responses to AZD1222 COVID-19 vaccine. The CDR3 is 16 residues long. V lost 3 bases and J lost 8, with 20 bases in between. Germline CDR1 reads KGHSH; CDR2 reads LQKENI. Assay used: immunoSEQ multiplex PCR; TCRdb lists only in-frame clones, some missing. The data hold 140,000 or so clones, with more than 85% observed a single time. The TCR sequence derives from an adult who had recovered from COVID-19. The chain recombines TRBV18 with TRBJ2-1; D perhaps matches TRBD1 (6 bases). The sample in question was peripheral blood, obtained after recovery from COVID-19. The CDR3, as DNA: TGTGCCAGCTCACCGCTCGTACAGGGTGGTCTTGATGAGCAGTTCTTC. Translation gives CASSPLVQGGLDEQFF.